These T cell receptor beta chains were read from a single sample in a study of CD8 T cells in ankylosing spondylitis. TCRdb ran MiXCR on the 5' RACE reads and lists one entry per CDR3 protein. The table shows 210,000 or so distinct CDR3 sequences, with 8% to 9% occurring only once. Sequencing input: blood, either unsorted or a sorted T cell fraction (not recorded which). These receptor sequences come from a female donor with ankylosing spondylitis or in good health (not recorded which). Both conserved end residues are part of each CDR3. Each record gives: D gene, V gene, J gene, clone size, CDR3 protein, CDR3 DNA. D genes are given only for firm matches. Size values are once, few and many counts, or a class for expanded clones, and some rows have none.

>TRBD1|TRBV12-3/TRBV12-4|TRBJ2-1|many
CASRQGAYNEQFF
TGTGCCAGCAGGCAGGGGGCCTACAATGAGCAGTTCTTC
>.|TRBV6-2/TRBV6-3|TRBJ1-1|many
CASSPTGRNTEAFF
TGTGCCAGCAGTCCTACAGGGCGGAACACTGAAGCTTTCTTT
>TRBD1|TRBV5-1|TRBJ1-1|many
CASSLQGASEAFF
TGCGCCAGCAGCTTACAGGGGGCTTCAGAAGCTTTCTTT
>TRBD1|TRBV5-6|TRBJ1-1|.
CASSPRTGGGTEAFF
TGTGCCAGCAGCCCTAGGACAGGAGGAGGAACTGAAGCTTTCTTT
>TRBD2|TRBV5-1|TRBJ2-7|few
CASSLDDLAGGEQYF
TGCGCCAGCAGCTTGGACGACTTAGCGGGAGGTGAGCAGTACTTC
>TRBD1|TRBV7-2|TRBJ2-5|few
CASSLRDRWTTQYF
TGTGCCAGCAGCTTACGGGACAGGTGGACGACCCAGTACTTC
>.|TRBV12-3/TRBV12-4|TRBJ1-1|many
CASTLIPTEAFF
TGTGCCAGCACCTTGATACCCACTGAAGCTTTCTTT
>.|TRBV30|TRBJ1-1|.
CALREFNTEAFF
TGTGCCTTGCGGGAATTTAACACTGAAGCTTTCTTT
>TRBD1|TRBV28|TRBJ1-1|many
CASIGQAATEAFF
TGTGCCAGCATAGGACAGGCGGCCACTGAAGCTTTCTTT
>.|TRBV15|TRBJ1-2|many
CATSRDSASVRGYTF
TGTGCCACCAGCAGAGATTCTGCATCCGTGCGTGGCTACACCTTC
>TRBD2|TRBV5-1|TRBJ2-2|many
CASSFRTSGTTGELFF
TGCGCCAGCAGCTTCCGGACTAGCGGGACCACCGGGGAGCTGTTTTTT
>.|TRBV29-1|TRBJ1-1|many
CSVEGRGVRAFF
TGCAGCGTTGAAGGTAGGGGCGTCCGAGCTTTCTTT
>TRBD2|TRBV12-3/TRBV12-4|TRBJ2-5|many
CASTAMLAAQETQYF
TGTGCCAGCACGGCGATGCTAGCGGCACAAGAGACCCAGTACTTC
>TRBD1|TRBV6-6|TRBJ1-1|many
CASSYPGQGVRGIAFF
TGTGCCAGCAGTTACCCCGGGCAGGGGGTAAGAGGAATAGCTTTCTTT
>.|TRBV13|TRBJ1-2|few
CASSFNRAGYTF
TGTGCCAGCAGCTTCAACAGGGCTGGCTACACCTTC
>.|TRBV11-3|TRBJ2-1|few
CASSAEHISYNEQFF
TGTGCCAGCAGCGCTGAACACATCTCCTACAATGAGCAGTTCTTC
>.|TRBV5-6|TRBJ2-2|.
CASSQVGGWPNTGELFF
TGTGCCAGCAGCCAGGTTGGGGGGTGGCCGAACACCGGGGAGCTGTTTTTT
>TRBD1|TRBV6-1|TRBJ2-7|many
CASSPGQGGTYEQYF
TGTGCCAGCAGTCCTGGACAGGGAGGTACCTACGAGCAGTACTTC
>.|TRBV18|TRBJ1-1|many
CASSPPRRYRGAEAFF
TGTGCCAGCTCACCACCAAGGCGTTACCGAGGGGCTGAAGCTTTCTTT
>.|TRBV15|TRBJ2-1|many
CATSQLEGEQFF
TGTGCCACCAGCCAGTTGGAGGGAGAGCAGTTCTTC
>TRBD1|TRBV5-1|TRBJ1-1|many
CASSLSGGTEAFF
TGCGCCAGCAGCTTGTCAGGGGGAACTGAAGCTTTCTTT
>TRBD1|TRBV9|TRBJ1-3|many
CASSRTGQGRNTIYF
TGTGCCAGCAGCCGAACGGGACAGGGGCGAAACACCATATATTTT
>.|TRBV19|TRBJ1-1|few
CASTSPGGNTEAFF
TGTGCCAGTACCTCCCCGGGGGGGAACACTGAAGCTTTCTTT
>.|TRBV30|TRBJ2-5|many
CAWSRMGQETQYF
TGTGCCTGGAGTAGAATGGGTCAAGAGACCCAGTACTTC
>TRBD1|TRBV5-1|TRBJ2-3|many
CASADRVGTDTQYF
TGCGCCAGCGCCGACAGGGTGGGCACAGATACGCAGTATTTT
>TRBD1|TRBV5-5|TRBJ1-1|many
CASSRDRGRTEAFF
TGTGCCAGCAGCCGGGACAGGGGGAGAACTGAAGCTTTCTTT
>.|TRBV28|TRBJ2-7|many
CASSIRRSSYEQYF
TGTGCCAGCAGTATCCGACGGAGCTCCTACGAGCAGTACTTC
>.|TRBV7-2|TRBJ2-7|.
CASSFPGGPNVGEQYF
TGTGCCAGCAGCTTTCCCGGTGGCCCGAACGTTGGGGAGCAGTACTTC
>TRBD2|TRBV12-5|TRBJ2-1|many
CASGLRLAGGREQFF
TGTGCTAGTGGCCTCCGACTAGCGGGAGGACGAGAGCAGTTCTTC
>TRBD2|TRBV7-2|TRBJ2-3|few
CASSLGDYSRLTDTQYF
TGTGCCAGCAGCTTAGGGGACTATTCGCGTCTCACAGATACGCAGTATTTT
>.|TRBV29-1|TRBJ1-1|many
CSGGNTEAFF
TGCAGCGGGGGGAACACTGAAGCTTTCTTT